This TCR beta chain was sequenced during a study of control samples from healthy donors and cancer patients. CDR3 size: 15 residues. The ends were cut back, 0 bases at V and 5 bases at J, with 14 bases in the middle. CDR1 is SGHKS and CDR2 is YYEKEE in the germline V gene (reference sequence). Generated by immunoSEQ multiplex PCR, the TCRdb table keeps only in-frame clones and is missing some. The sample carries approximately 110,000 clones, roughly four fifths recorded once. Sequenced sample: blood. The TCR originated in a woman in her forties or fifties in good health. The chain couples TRBV5-5 to TRBJ2-5; weak D call: TRBD2 (6 bases). Here the CDR3 reads CASSLEITGGETQYF. Here the CDR3 DNA reads TGTGCCAGCAGCTTGGAAATAACCGGAGGGGAGACCCAGTACTTC.